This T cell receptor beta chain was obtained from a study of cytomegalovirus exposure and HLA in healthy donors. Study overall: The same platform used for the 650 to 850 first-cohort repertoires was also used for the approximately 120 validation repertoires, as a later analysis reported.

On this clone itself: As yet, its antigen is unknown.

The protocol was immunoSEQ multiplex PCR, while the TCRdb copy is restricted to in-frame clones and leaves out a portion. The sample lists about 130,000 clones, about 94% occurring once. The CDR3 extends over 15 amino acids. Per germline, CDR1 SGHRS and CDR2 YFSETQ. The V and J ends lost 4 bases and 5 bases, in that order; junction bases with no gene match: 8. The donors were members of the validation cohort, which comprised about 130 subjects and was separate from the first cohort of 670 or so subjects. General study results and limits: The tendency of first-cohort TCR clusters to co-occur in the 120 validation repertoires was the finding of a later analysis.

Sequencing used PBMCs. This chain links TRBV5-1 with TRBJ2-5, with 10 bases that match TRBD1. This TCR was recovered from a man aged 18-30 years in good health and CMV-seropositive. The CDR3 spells CASSPPGQGRETQYF. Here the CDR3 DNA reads TGCGCCAGCAGCCCACCGGGACAGGGGAGGGAGACCCAGTACTTC.